The entry below describes one T cell receptor beta chain. Antigen specificity is unknown. The PCR had 60 Vbeta and 13 Jbeta primers. Sequencing was performed with immunoSEQ multiplex PCR; in TCRdb, only in-frame clones are kept and a portion is missing. This listing includes some 140,000 clones. The data were obtained in a study of cytomegalovirus exposure and HLA in healthy donors. Findings and caveats of the study: Among the CMV-associated chains, a few were confirmed in vitro as specific for CMV antigens. In a later analysis, V- and J-gene trimming of beta chains associated with a DCLRE1C missense variant, replicated independently. Reported findings show TCR beta sequences accurately forecast HLA-A and HLA-B alleles in most subjects. By a later analysis, the bulk of CMV-associated TCR beta chains appeared HLA-restricted.

After removal of 2 bases from V and 4 bases from J, the junction contained 12 bases not matched to a gene. The CDR3 covers 18 residues. Germline V gene lookup returns CDR1 ENHRY and CDR2 SYGVKD. The clonotype comes from a woman aged 60-75 years in good health and CMV-seronegative. The sequenced sample consisted of PBMCs. The chain uses TRBV10-3 and TRBJ2-3, with 10 bases identical to TRBD2. Here the CDR3 reads CAISEQPRTSGKADTQYF. Here the CDR3 DNA reads TGTGCCATCAGTGAGCAACCCCGTACTAGCGGGAAGGCAGATACGCAGTATTTT.